These 3 T cell receptor beta chains came from one sample sequenced in a study of blood T cell repertoires in COVID-19. Measured with immunoSEQ multiplex PCR; TCRdb has only the in-frame clones, and not every one. The sample gives approximately 230,000 clones, about 90% of which show up once; over 1.1% is in the top ten. Input material: peripheral blood. The receptors come from a man of 80 years or more with acute or convalescent COVID-19.

The chain is built from TRBV6-5 and TRBJ2-1, with 11 bases lining up with TRBD2. Germline loops: CDR1 MNHEY, CDR2 SVGAGI. The V and J ends lost 6 bases and 9 bases, in that order; junction bases with no gene match: 4. This CDR3 has 13 amino acids. As DNA, the CDR3 is TGTGCCAGCAGACTAGCGGGAGTAGGTGAGCAGTTCTTC. It specifies CASRLAGVGEQFF.

CDR3 protein: CASSEWDGRTNTDTQYF. DNA for the CDR3: TGTGCCAGCAGTGAATGGGACGGGAGGACCAACACAGATACGCAGTATTTT. The V gene is TRBV2, the J gene TRBJ2-3, with TRBD2 identical over 7 bases. The CDR3 length is 17 residues. The germline CDR1 and CDR2 sequences are SNHLY and FYNNEI. V gave up 2 bases and J gave up 2 bases; unmatched junction bases: 10.

The rearrangement uses TRBV10-3 and TRBJ1-6; D not resolved. Trimming left V 4 bases short and J 10 bases short, with 11 bases between. CDR3 length equals 13 residues. CDR1 is ENHRY, CDR2 SYGVKD, per germline. The CDR3 DNA sequence: TGTGCCATCAGTGGGGGAGCTGAGTCACCCCTCCACTTT. This codes for CAISGGAESPLHF.